These 20 T cell receptor beta chains were sequenced from one sample in a study of cytomegalovirus exposure and HLA in healthy donors. Repertoires were generated with immunoSEQ multiplex PCR, while TCRdb's copy carries only in-frame clones and drops some. The sample lists 90,000 to 150,000 clones, roughly 90% occurring once. The sequencing sample was made of PBMCs. These receptors all stem from a young woman in good health and CMV-seropositive.

This clone has only one observation. The J gene is TRBJ1-1, the V gene TRBV7-9; D is unresolved. This CDR3 comprises 16 residues. From germline, CDR1 is SEHNR and CDR2 FQNEAQ (reference sequence). V dropped 1 base and J dropped 0 bases, with 12 bases sitting between them. The CDR3 loop reads CASSLGAGRMNTEAFF. The CDR3 nucleotides read TGTGCCAGCAGCTTAGGGGCGGGGAGGATGAACACTGAAGCTTTCTTT.

The rearrangement uses TRBV30 and TRBJ1-5; 7 bases agree with TRBD1. CDR1 GTSNPN and CDR2 SVGIG come from the germline V gene (reference sequence). This CDR3 has 17 residues. After removal of 2 bases from V and 1 base from J, the junction contained 11 bases not matched to a gene. The CDR3 DNA reads TGTGCCTGGAGTCCCAATGACAGGGTGAGGAGCAATCAGCCCCAGCATTTT. Its translation is CAWSPNDRVRSNQPQHF.

CDR3 coding DNA: TGTGCCAGTAGTAGACAGGGGGAAGATACGCAGTATTTT. Encoded protein: CASSRQGEDTQYF. The V and J genes are TRBV19 and TRBJ2-3; TRBD1 matches 9 bases. With V trimmed by 4 bases and J by 5 bases, 1 base remained unmatched. Germline V gives CDR1 LNHDA, CDR2 SQIVND (reference sequence). The CDR3 covers 13 residues.

This chain links TRBV9 with TRBJ2-1; D may be TRBD1 (5 bases). Trimming left V 0 bases short and J 9 bases short, with 10 bases between. Per the germline V gene, CDR1 is SGDLS and CDR2 is YYNGEE. The CDR3 is 13 amino acids. For the CDR3, the DNA is TGTGCCAGCAGCGTAGATCAGGGCCTTGAGCAGTTCTTC. Translation gives CASSVDQGLEQFF.

This clone has a handful of counts. This chain joins TRBV4-1 and TRBJ1-2; D is undetermined. This CDR3 has 13 residues. Germline CDR1 is MGHRA and CDR2 is YSYEKL. The ends were cut back, 1 base at V and 4 bases at J, with 7 bases in the middle. CDR3 DNA: TGCGCCAGCAGCCAAGTGGGCAGCTATGGCTACACCTTC. Residues: CASSQVGSYGYTF.

The rearrangement joins TRBV9 to TRBJ1-1; 7 bases line up with TRBD1. The CDR3 is 13 residues long. Losses at the gene ends were 7 bases for V and 0 bases for J; bases not matched to a gene: 3. Germline CDR1 SGDLS, CDR2 YYNGEE. The CDR3 region is CASSGQLNTEAFF. The CDR3 DNA follows: TGTGCCAGCTCGGGACAGTTGAACACTGAAGCTTTCTTT.

The chain joins TRBV11-1 to TRBJ2-2, with D maybe TRBD2 (6 bases). Deletions cut 7 bases from V and 6 bases from J, with 18 bases between. CDR3 length: 15 residues. Germline CDR1 SGHAT, CDR2 FQDESV (reference sequence). CDR3 protein: CASTPRPGDAGELFF. For the CDR3, the DNA is TGTGCCAGCACCCCGAGGCCGGGGGACGCCGGGGAGCTGTTTTTT.

This chain joins TRBV30 and TRBJ1-2, with D possibly matching TRBD1 (5 bases). Trimming pared 0 bases from V and 7 bases from J, leaving 15 bases between. The V gene's germline CDR1 is GTSNPN and CDR2 SVGIG (reference sequence). The CDR3 covers 14 residues. This CDR3 reads CAWSVRQGRRGYTF. The CDR3 coding sequence is TGTGCCTGGAGTGTAAGGCAGGGCCGGCGTGGCTACACCTTC.

The V and J genes are TRBV5-1 and TRBJ1-1, with 9 positions matching TRBD1. The CDR3 is 15 residues long. V lost 0 bases to trimming and J lost 7 bases; unmatched junction nucleotides: 7. In germline, CDR1 is SGHRS, CDR2 YFSETQ. The CDR3: CASSLEPTGGREAFF. The DNA of the CDR3 is TGCGCCAGCAGCTTGGAGCCGACAGGGGGGCGTGAAGCTTTCTTT.

This clone was observed a few times. The rearrangement links TRBV9 to TRBJ2-2; maybe TRBD2 (6 bases). With 1 base removed from V and 8 bases from J, the gap between germline ends came to 12 bases. CDR3 length equals 14 residues. Germline loops: CDR1 SGDLS, CDR2 YYNGEE. The CDR3 reads CASSVTVRDGELFF. The CDR3 region has the DNA TGTGCCAGCAGCGTAACTGTGCGGGATGGGGAGCTGTTTTTT.

V gene TRBV27 combines with J gene TRBJ2-5, with 9 nucleotides matching TRBD2. With 5 bases clipped from V and 4 bases from J, the junction kept 8 bases outside the gene matches. The CDR3 spans 15 residues. Germline-derived CDR1 and CDR2 are MNHEY and SMNVEV (reference sequence). CDR3 coding DNA: TGTGCCAGCAGTCGCGGACTAGCGTCGCCAGAGACCCAGTACTTC. The encoded protein is CASSRGLASPETQYF.

This chain uses TRBV6-1 with TRBJ1-2, with 9 bases aligning to TRBD1. V gave up 5 bases and J gave up 7 bases; unmatched junction bases: 11. Germline-derived CDR1 and CDR2 are MNHNS and SASEGT. This CDR3 has 15 residues. CDR3 DNA sequence: TGTGCCAGCAGTACCTACAGGGGGCGCGTCGGTGGCTACACCTTC. Translating gives CASSTYRGRVGGYTF.

The V call is TRBV27, the J call TRBJ1-6; TRBD1 matches at 8 bases. This CDR3 is 15 amino acids long. V gave up 6 bases and J gave up 9 bases; unmatched junction bases: 10. The germline V gene has CDR1 MNHEY and CDR2 SMNVEV (reference sequence). The CDR3 DNA reads TGTGCCAGCAGGTCTCCGGACAGGGATAGTTCACCCCTCCACTTT. Its translation is CASRSPDRDSSPLHF.

V is TRBV4-1 and J is TRBJ1-5, with unresolved D. Per germline, CDR1 MGHRA and CDR2 YSYEKL. V gave up 1 base and J gave up 0 bases, with 7 bases separating them. This CDR3 comprises 15 residues. CDR3 region: CASSQVQNSNQPQHF. The DNA of the CDR3 is TGCGCCAGCAGCCAAGTCCAAAATAGCAATCAGCCCCAGCATTTT.

The genes are TRBV30 and TRBJ2-1; the match to TRBD1 covers 7 bases. Germline loops: CDR1 GTSNPN, CDR2 SVGIG (reference sequence). The trim removed 5 bases at V and 4 bases at J, leaving 5 bases unmatched. The CDR3 contains 13 residues. The CDR3 sequence: CAWARGPYNEQFF. CDR3 bases: TGTGCCTGGGCGAGGGGGCCGTACAATGAGCAGTTCTTC. The full variable domain, with the rest looked up from reference TRBV30 and TRBJ2-1, is SQTIHQWPATLVQPVGSPLSLECTVEGTSNPNLYWYRQAAGRGLQLLFYSVGIGQISSEVPQNLSASRPQDRQFILSSKKLLLSDSGFYLCAWARGPYNEQFFGPGTRLTVL.

The chain has TRBV29-1 and TRBJ1-2; D is unresolved. Trimming cost V 2 bases and J 7 bases, with 5 bases left between them. Looked up from germline, CDR1 is SQVTM and CDR2 is ANQGSEA. The CDR3 extends over 10 amino acids. CDR3 sequence reads: CSVEQFGYTF. CDR3 nucleotide sequence: TGCAGCGTTGAACAGTTTGGCTACACCTTC.

The V gene is TRBV6-1, the J gene TRBJ2-3; TRBD2 is a possible D gene (5 bases). This CDR3 contains 14 residues. Between the trimmed V and J ends, which lost 5 bases and 2 bases, there was a span of 11 bases. CDR1 is MNHNS and CDR2 is SASEGT in the germline V gene. Here the CDR3 DNA reads TGTGCCAGCAGTAGCGGCGACCACACAGATACGCAGTATTTT. Residues: CASSSGDHTDTQYF.

The sample holds one count of this clone. V is TRBV5-1 and J is TRBJ2-1; 12 bases line up with TRBD1. The germline V gene encodes CDR1 SGHRS and CDR2 YFSETQ. V lost 5 bases, J lost 8 bases, and 8 bases stayed unmatched. The CDR3 runs 15 residues. The DNA of the CDR3 is TGCGCCAGCAGGGTCTGGGGACAGGGGGCCTATGAGCAGTTCTTC. Translated: CASRVWGQGAYEQFF.

The rearrangement joins TRBV9 to TRBJ2-1; 8 bases are shared with TRBD2. Germline V gene sequence: CDR1 SGDLS, CDR2 YYNGEE. J was trimmed by 9 bases and V by 0 bases; bases with no gene match: 17. There are 18 residues in the CDR3. The DNA for the CDR3 is TGTGCCAGCAGCGTAGTGGGGGCTAGCGGGTCCGTTAAGAGTGAGCAGTTCTTC. Protein: CASSVVGASGSVKSEQFF.

The chain uses TRBV4-3 and TRBJ2-2, with a tentative D call TRBD2 (5 bases). With 4 bases removed from V and 5 bases from J, the gap between germline ends came to 17 bases. CDR3 length equals 16 residues. Germline-derived CDR1 and CDR2 are LGHNA and YSLEER. The CDR3 here is CASSPGGVSITGELFF. Written as DNA, the CDR3 is TGCGCCAGCAGCCCCGGAGGAGTATCTATAACCGGGGAGCTGTTTTTT.